This is a list of T cell receptor beta chains from one sample in a study of cytomegalovirus exposure and HLA in healthy donors. The assay was immunoSEQ multiplex PCR, and TCRdb's table has in-frame clones only and misses some. The table records roughly 120,000 clones, 65% to 80% of them present only once. The sequencing input was PBMCs. These receptors originate from a woman aged 35 to 49 in good health and CMV-seropositive. The CDR3 runs from the conserved cysteine through the conserved F or W. The D gene is left open where the match is weak. Some rows have no size entry. The others give once, few or many, or a class for an expanded clone.

v_gene	len	d_gene	abundance	j_gene	CDR3aa	CDR3nt
TRBV18	18	TRBD2	NA	TRBJ2-2	CASSPLSTSGSRDGELFF	TGTGCCAGCTCACCACTTTCGACTAGCGGGAGTAGAGACGGGGAGCTGTTTTTT
TRBV1	16	NA	many	TRBJ2-7	CTSSQDDGWTGGEQYF	TGCACCAGCAGCCAAGATGATGGATGGACTGGGGGGGAGCAGTACTTC
TRBV4-1	16	NA	NA	TRBJ1-3	CASSQVLTASGNTIYF	TGCGCCAGCAGCCAAGTCTTGACAGCCTCTGGAAACACCATATATTTT
TRBV9	17	TRBD2	NA	TRBJ2-4	CASSVEGLGIGKNIQYF	TGTGCCAGCAGCGTAGAGGGACTAGGGATTGGCAAAAACATTCAGTACTTC
TRBV7-8	15	NA	NA	TRBJ2-2	CASRQPGRGTGELFF	TGTGCCAGCAGGCAACCAGGGCGCGGTACCGGGGAGCTGTTTTTT
TRBV5-4	15	NA	NA	TRBJ2-2	CASSLAGITPGELFF	TGTGCCAGCAGCTTGGCGGGTATTACCCCCGGGGAGCTGTTTTTT
TRBV28	16	NA	NA	TRBJ1-4	CASSQAGTLRNEKLFF	TGTGCCAGCAGCCAAGCCGGGACACTGAGAAATGAAAAACTGTTTTTT
TRBV29-1	13	NA	NA	TRBJ2-7	CSVAYRAYYEQYF	TGCAGCGTTGCTTACAGGGCGTACTACGAGCAGTACTTC
TRBV7-2	14	TRBD1	few	TRBJ2-7	CASSFSGGLGEQYF	TGTGCCAGCAGCTTTTCAGGGGGTTTAGGCGAGCAGTACTTC
TRBV4-2	14	NA	NA	TRBJ1-2	CASSQPRSSNGYTF	TGTGCCAGCAGCCAGCCCCGCAGTTCAAATGGCTACACCTTC
TRBV19	16	TRBD1	NA	TRBJ2-2	CASSRGQGANTGELFF	TGTGCCAGTAGCAGGGGCCAGGGGGCAAACACCGGGGAGCTGTTTTTT
TRBV27	13	NA	NA	TRBJ2-7	CASSFGVGGEQYF	TGTGCCAGCAGTTTTGGGGTGGGCGGGGAGCAGTACTTC
TRBV5-1	14	NA	NA	TRBJ2-7	CASSLSAGYYEQYF	TGCGCCAGCAGCTTAAGTGCAGGGTACTACGAGCAGTACTTC
TRBV30	14	NA	NA	TRBJ2-2	CAWSPGPNTGELFF	TGTGCCTGGAGTCCAGGGCCGAACACCGGGGAGCTGTTTTTT
TRBV30	13	NA	NA	TRBJ1-2	CAWKRGYNYGYTF	TGTGCCTGGAAACGCGGGTATAACTATGGCTACACCTTC
TRBV11-2	15	NA	NA	TRBJ2-7	CASSPAAGETYEQYF	TGTGCCAGCAGCCCGGCGGCAGGGGAGACCTACGAGCAGTACTTC
TRBV2	14	TRBD2	NA	TRBJ2-1	CASSRTSVYNEQFF	TGTGCCAGCAGCCGGACTAGCGTGTACAATGAGCAGTTCTTC
TRBV6-5	14	NA	NA	TRBJ1-1	CASSSDSLNTEAFF	TGTGCCAGCAGTTCGGACAGCTTGAACACTGAAGCTTTCTTT
TRBV7-9	16	TRBD1	NA	TRBJ1-1	CASSLASGQGRTEAFF	TGTGCCAGCAGCTTAGCATCGGGACAGGGTAGGACTGAAGCTTTCTTT
TRBV5-1	13	NA	NA	TRBJ2-1	CASSLWLDNEQFF	TGCGCCAGCAGCTTGTGGCTGGACAATGAGCAGTTCTTC
TRBV7-3	16	TRBD2	once	TRBJ2-7	CASSLTGLAASYEQYF	TGTGCCAGCAGCTTAACCGGGCTAGCGGCATCCTACGAGCAGTACTTC
TRBV5-5	15	TRBD2	NA	TRBJ2-3	CASSPLAGNTDTQYF	TGTGCCAGCAGTCCGCTAGCGGGTAACACAGATACGCAGTATTTT
TRBV9	14	NA	few	TRBJ1-2	CASSAGSGNYGYTF	TGTGCCAGCAGCGCCGGGAGCGGCAACTATGGCTACACCTTC
TRBV2	12	NA	NA	TRBJ2-7	CASSDWRREQYF	TGTGCCAGCAGTGATTGGAGGCGGGAGCAGTACTTC
TRBV6-1	13	NA	NA	TRBJ2-1	CASSENTSSSPFF	TGTGCCAGCAGTGAAAACACTAGCAGCTCTCCGTTCTTC
TRBV29-1	14	NA	NA	TRBJ2-3	CSVGAARSTDTQYF	TGCAGCGTGGGGGCGGCTCGTAGCACAGATACGCAGTATTTT
TRBV11-2	16	TRBD2	NA	TRBJ2-7	CASSLRLAATSYEQYF	TGTGCCAGCAGCTTAAGACTAGCGGCCACATCCTACGAGCAGTACTTC
TRBV2	15	TRBD2	NA	TRBJ2-1	CASSERLAGYNEQFF	TGTGCCAGCAGTGAAAGACTAGCGGGCTACAATGAGCAGTTCTTC
TRBV7-9	15	TRBD1	NA	TRBJ2-2	CASSLAGQGDGELFF	TGTGCCAGCAGCTTAGCGGGACAGGGAGACGGGGAGCTGTTTTTT
TRBV28	13	TRBD2	NA	TRBJ2-1	CASNKAGLNEQFF	TGTGCCAGCAATAAAGCGGGACTCAATGAGCAGTTCTTC
TRBV7-9	16	NA	NA	TRBJ1-2	CASSLEVGGRPYGYTF	TGTGCCAGCAGCTTAGAGGTGGGGGGGCGCCCCTATGGCTACACCTTC
TRBV4-2	19	TRBD2	few	TRBJ2-2	CASSQDGTSGRSNTGELFF	TGTGCCAGCAGCCAAGACGGCACTAGCGGGAGATCGAACACCGGGGAGCTGTTTTTT
TRBV7-3	15	TRBD2	NA	TRBJ2-1	CASSLRAGTYNEQFF	TGTGCCAGCAGCTTAAGAGCGGGAACCTACAATGAGCAGTTCTTC
TRBV7-9	13	NA	few	TRBJ2-7	CASSLRSFHEQYF	TGTGCCAGCAGCTTACGCAGTTTCCACGAGCAGTACTTC
TRBV4-1	14	NA	few	TRBJ1-1	CASSLQGGDTEAFF	TGCGCCAGCAGCCTACAGGGAGGGGATACTGAAGCTTTCTTT
TRBV11-2	15	TRBD1	NA	TRBJ2-7	CASSLRRTGAHEQYF	TGTGCCAGCAGCTTAAGGAGGACAGGGGCCCACGAGCAGTACTTC
TRBV23-1	14	NA	few	TRBJ1-2	CASSQSMGPGGYTF	TGCGCCAGCAGTCAATCGATGGGGCCCGGGGGCTACACCTTC
TRBV6-4	17	NA	NA	TRBJ2-6	CASSERGLLAGANVLTF	TGTGCCAGCAGTGAGCGGGGGCTATTAGCTGGGGCCAACGTCCTGACTTTC
TRBV28	13	NA	NA	TRBJ1-4	CASWGVPREKLFF	TGTGCCAGCTGGGGGGTCCCTAGGGAAAAACTGTTTTTC
TRBV7-9	18	TRBD1	NA	TRBJ2-4	CASSLPARQGVAKNIQYF	TGTGCCAGCAGCTTGCCCGCTCGACAGGGTGTAGCCAAAAACATTCAGTACTTC
TRBV5-1	14	NA	NA	TRBJ1-6	CASSTGFQDSPLHF	TGCGCCAGCAGCACCGGATTTCAGGATTCACCCCTCCACTTT
TRBV30	13	NA	NA	TRBJ1-5	CAWSLGGRMPQHF	TGTGCCTGGAGCTTGGGGGGGCGAATGCCCCAGCATTTT
TRBV5-1	16	TRBD1	NA	TRBJ2-5	CASSRAGQGLQETQYF	TGCGCCAGCAGCCGAGCTGGACAGGGGCTCCAAGAGACCCAGTACTTC
TRBV7-9	14	NA	once	TRBJ1-1	CASSLTGVGTEAFF	TGTGCCAGCAGTCTGACGGGGGTAGGTACTGAAGCTTTCTTT
TRBV13	15	TRBD2	NA	TRBJ2-3	CASSALAASTDTQYF	TGTGCCAGCAGCGCACTAGCGGCTAGCACAGATACGCAGTATTTT
TRBV30	15	TRBD1	NA	TRBJ2-7	CAWRAQGAGFYEQYF	TGTGCCTGGAGAGCACAGGGGGCAGGGTTCTACGAGCAGTACTTC
TRBV5-6	14	NA	NA	TRBJ2-7	CASSLGQEGDEQYF	TGTGCCAGCAGCTTAGGACAGGAGGGGGACGAGCAGTACTTC
TRBV5-1	13	NA	once	TRBJ1-3	CASSLEQGNTIYF	TGCGCCAGCAGCTTGGAACAGGGAAACACCATATATTTT